Many counts were recorded for the clone carrying this T cell receptor (beta chain). The data were obtained in a study of tumor-infiltrating lymphocytes in primary liver carcinoma. This CDR3 contains 16 residues. The authors made TCR beta cDNA from around 500 ng total RNA with a constant-region primer. Libraries for TCR beta were built through three nested multiplex PCR rounds, which together made up a slightly modified ARM-PCR procedure. The first two PCR rounds used TRBV1-TRBV30 primers with a Cbeta primer, 9 to 11 cycles each. TCRdb re-derived calls from the multiplex PCR reads in MiXCR, one entry per CDR3 protein. This table holds approximately 45,000 distinct CDR3 sequences, more than 60% found once. The tissue used was unsorted bulk material of 20-30 mg. RNA and DNA were co-extracted from it with the AllPrep DNA/RNA mini kit.

The rearrangement links TRBV21-1 to TRBJ2-7; the table's D call, TRBD1, has no DNA check behind it. TRBV21-1 is listed as a pseudogene. This clonotype was sampled from a woman in her 30s with primary liver carcinoma and hepatitis B virus infection. The sequenced sample was tumor-adjacent normal liver tissue. In nucleotides, the CDR3 is TGTGCCAGCAGTTTTAATTTAGGGGACAGGGCTTTCGAGCAGTACTTC. This gives the protein CASSFNLGDRAFEQYF.